Listed below are T cell receptor beta chains from one sample, sequenced in a study of control samples from healthy donors and cancer patients. Only in-frame clones appear in the TCRdb table, and some are missing; sequencing was by immunoSEQ multiplex PCR. The table has approximately 94,000 clones, roughly 84% seen once. The sample consisted of PBMCs. All receptors come from a man between 65 and 85 years old with lung cancer. CDR3s include the opening cysteine and the closing phenylalanine or tryptophan. A D gene is named only where the DNA matches it firmly. Size values are once, few and many counts, or a class for expanded clones, and some rows have none.

NA	NA	TRBV25-1	TRBJ1-2	CASSEVGPKGGYTF	TGTGCCAGCAGTGAGGTAGGGCCTAAGGGGGGCTACACCTTC
TRBD2	NA	TRBV13	TRBJ2-3	CASSPLVPSGGETDTQYF	TGTGCCAGCAGCCCCCTCGTCCCTAGCGGGGGCGAAACAGATACGCAGTATTTT
NA	NA	TRBV4-1	TRBJ1-4	CASSPTSTNEKLFF	TGCGCCAGCAGCCCGACCTCAACTAATGAAAAACTGTTTTTT
NA	few	TRBV7-8	TRBJ1-3	CASSLIWGSSSGNTIYF	TGTGCCAGCAGCTTAATTTGGGGCTCAAGCTCTGGAAACACCATATATTTT
NA	NA	TRBV30	TRBJ1-4	CAWSWSGSEKLFF	TGTGCCTGGAGTTGGTCAGGGTCTGAAAAACTGTTTTTT
NA	NA	TRBV5-1	TRBJ1-6	CASSLALGSPLHF	TGCGCCAGCAGCTTGGCCTTAGGTTCACCCCTCCACTTT
NA	NA	TRBV2	TRBJ2-3	CASSDEQGGDTQYF	TGTGCCAGCAGTGATGAGCAGGGTGGTGATACGCAGTATTTT
NA	NA	TRBV30	TRBJ2-5	CAWSEGEETQYF	TGTGCCTGGAGTGAGGGGGAAGAGACCCAGTACTTC
NA	once	TRBV7-2	TRBJ2-7	CASSLAWSQHQSYEQYF	TGTGCCAGCAGCTTAGCGTGGTCCCAGCACCAATCCTACGAGCAGTACTTC
NA	NA	TRBV9	TRBJ1-5	CASSDPGPQHF	TGTGCCAGCAGCGACCCCGGGCCCCAGCATTTT